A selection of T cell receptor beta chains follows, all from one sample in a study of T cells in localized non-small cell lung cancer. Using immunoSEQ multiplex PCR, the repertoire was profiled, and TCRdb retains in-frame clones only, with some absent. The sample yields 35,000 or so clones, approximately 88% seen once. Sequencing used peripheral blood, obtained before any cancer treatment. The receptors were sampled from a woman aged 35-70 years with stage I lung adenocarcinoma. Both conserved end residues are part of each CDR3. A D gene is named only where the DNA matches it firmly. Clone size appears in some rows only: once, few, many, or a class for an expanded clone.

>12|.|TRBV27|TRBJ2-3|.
TGTGCCTCGGGAGTCGGGACAGATACGCAGTATTTT
CASGVGTDTQYF
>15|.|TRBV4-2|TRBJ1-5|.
TGTGCCAGCAGCCAACCCGGACAGACGTACGAGCCCCAGCATTTT
CASSQPGQTYEPQHF
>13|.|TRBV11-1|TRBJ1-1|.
TGTGCCAGCAGCTGGGACGGGAACACTGAAGCTTTCTTT
CASSWDGNTEAFF
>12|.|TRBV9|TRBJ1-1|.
TGTGCCAGCAGCGTAGCCCCCACTGAAGCTTTCTTT
CASSVAPTEAFF
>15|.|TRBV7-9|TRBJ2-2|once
TGTGCCAGCAGTTTACACGACTTCGACACCGGGGAGCTGTTTTTT
CASSLHDFDTGELFF
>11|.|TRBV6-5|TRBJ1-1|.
TGTGCCAGCAGTCAAGGCATTATGGCTTTCTTT
CASSQGIMAFF
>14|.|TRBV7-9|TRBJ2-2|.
TGTGCCAGCAGCTTCGGAACGAACACCGGGGAGCTGTTTTTT
CASSFGTNTGELFF
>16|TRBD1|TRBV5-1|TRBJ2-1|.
TGCGCCAGCAGGGCGACCGGGACAGGGTCCTACAATGAGCAGTTCTTC
CASRATGTGSYNEQFF
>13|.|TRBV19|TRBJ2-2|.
TGTGCCAGTAGTATTATAGCTTATGGGGAGCTGTTTTTT
CASSIIAYGELFF
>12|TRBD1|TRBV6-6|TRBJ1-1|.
TGTGCCAGCAGCCTTAGGACAGGGGAAGCTTTCTTT
CASSLRTGEAFF
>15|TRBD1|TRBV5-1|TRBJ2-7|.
TGCGCCAGCAGCGCTCTACAGGGGCCTTCCTACGAGCAGTACTTC
CASSALQGPSYEQYF
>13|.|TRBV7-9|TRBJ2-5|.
TGTGCCAGCAGCTTAAAGAGACGAGAGACCCAGTACTTC
CASSLKRRETQYF
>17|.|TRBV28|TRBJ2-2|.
TGTGCCAGCAGTTTTCGATCTTGGGGCAGGGCGACCGGGGAGCTGTTTTTT
CASSFRSWGRATGELFF
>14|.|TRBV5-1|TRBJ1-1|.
TGCGCCAGCAGCTTTGGGGGGCTCACCACTGAAGCTTTCTTT
CASSFGGLTTEAFF
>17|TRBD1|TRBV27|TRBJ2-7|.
TGTGCCAGCAGTTTTTTCCGGGGATCGGACAGGGCCTACGAGCAGTACTTC
CASSFFRGSDRAYEQYF
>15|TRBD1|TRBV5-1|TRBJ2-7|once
TGCGCCAGCAGCTTGGAGGGACAGGGGGCGCGGGAGCAGTACTTC
CASSLEGQGAREQYF
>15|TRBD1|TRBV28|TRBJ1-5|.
TGTGCCAGCAGTTACGGACAGGGGAAGATTCAGCCCCAGCATTTT
CASSYGQGKIQPQHF
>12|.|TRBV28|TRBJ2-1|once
TGTGCCAGCGGGAGCTACTACAATGAGCAGTTCTTC
CASGSYYNEQFF
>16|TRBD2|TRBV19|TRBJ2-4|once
TGTGCCAGTAGTATAGGTGGGGGAGGGCCGAGGGGCATTCAGTACTTC
CASSIGGGGPRGIQYF
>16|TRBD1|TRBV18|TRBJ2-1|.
TGTGCCAGCTCACCACCGCAAGGGACAGGGGGCAATGAGCAGTTCTTC
CASSPPQGTGGNEQFF
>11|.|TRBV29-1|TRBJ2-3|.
TGCAGCGTTGACCGGGGGCAGACGCAGTATTTT
CSVDRGQTQYF
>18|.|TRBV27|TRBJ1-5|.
TGTGCCAGCAGTTTATACCAGGCTCCCCTTGGAGGGAATCAGCCCCAGCATTTT
CASSLYQAPLGGNQPQHF
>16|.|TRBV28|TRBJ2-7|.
TGTGCCAGCACGAACTCCCAGGGTTCCACCTCCTACGAGCAGTACTTC
CASTNSQGSTSYEQYF
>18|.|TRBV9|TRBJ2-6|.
TGTGCCAGCAGCGTCCGTTCCCTAGGTCCGGGAGGGGCCAACGTCCTGACTTTC
CASSVRSLGPGGANVLTF
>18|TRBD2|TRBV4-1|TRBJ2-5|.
TGCGCCAGCAGCCAAGAAGGGCTAGCGGGAGGGTACCAAGAGACCCAGTACTTC
CASSQEGLAGGYQETQYF
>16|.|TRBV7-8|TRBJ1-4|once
TGTGCCAGCAGTCTAGTCGTCGCCGCAACTAATGAAAAACTGTTTTTT
CASSLVVAATNEKLFF
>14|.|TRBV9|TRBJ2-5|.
TGTGCCAGCAGCGTAGATCATCACGTGGAGACCCAGTACTTC
CASSVDHHVETQYF
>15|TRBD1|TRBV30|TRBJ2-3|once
TGTGCCTGGAGTGTACCGGGACAGGTCACAGATACGCAGTATTTT
CAWSVPGQVTDTQYF
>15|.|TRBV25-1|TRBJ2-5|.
TGTGCCAGCAGTGACGCAGGACAAGGCCAAGAGACCCAGTACTTC
CASSDAGQGQETQYF
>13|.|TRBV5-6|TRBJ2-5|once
TGTGCCAGCAGCTTGAACAGGGCAGAGACCCAGTACTTC
CASSLNRAETQYF
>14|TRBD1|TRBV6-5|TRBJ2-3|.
TGTGCCAGCAACCGGGACAGGACCGGTAGTACGCAGTATTTT
CASNRDRTGSTQYF
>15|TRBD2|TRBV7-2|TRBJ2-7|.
TGTGCCAGCAGCCCCTCCGGGACTATCCTTTACGAGCAGTACTTC
CASSPSGTILYEQYF
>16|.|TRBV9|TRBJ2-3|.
TGTGCCAGCAGCGTTCGTTTAGAGAGAAGCACAGATACGCAGTATTTT
CASSVRLERSTDTQYF
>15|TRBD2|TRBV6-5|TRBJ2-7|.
TGTGCCAGCAGTTACTCGGCTAGCGGAAACTACGAGCAGTACTTC
CASSYSASGNYEQYF
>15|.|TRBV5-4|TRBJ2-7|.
TGTGCCAGCAGCTTACCAGGGGCGGCACGATACGAGCAGTACTTC
CASSLPGAARYEQYF
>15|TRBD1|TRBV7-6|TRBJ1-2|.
TGTGCCAGCAGCACCGGACAGGGGGGCGTACATGGCTACACCTTC
CASSTGQGGVHGYTF
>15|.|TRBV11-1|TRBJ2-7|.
TGTGCCAGCAGCTTAGCGCTAAGGCAGGGAGGCGAGCAGTACTTC
CASSLALRQGGEQYF
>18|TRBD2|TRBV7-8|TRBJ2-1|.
TGTGCCAGCAGCTTAGTTGTAGCGGGAGACCCGAAGGTGAATGAGCAGTTCTTC
CASSLVVAGDPKVNEQFF
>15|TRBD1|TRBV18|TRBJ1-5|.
TGTGCCAGCTCAACGACAGGGGTGGGCAATCAGCCCCAGCATTTT
CASSTTGVGNQPQHF